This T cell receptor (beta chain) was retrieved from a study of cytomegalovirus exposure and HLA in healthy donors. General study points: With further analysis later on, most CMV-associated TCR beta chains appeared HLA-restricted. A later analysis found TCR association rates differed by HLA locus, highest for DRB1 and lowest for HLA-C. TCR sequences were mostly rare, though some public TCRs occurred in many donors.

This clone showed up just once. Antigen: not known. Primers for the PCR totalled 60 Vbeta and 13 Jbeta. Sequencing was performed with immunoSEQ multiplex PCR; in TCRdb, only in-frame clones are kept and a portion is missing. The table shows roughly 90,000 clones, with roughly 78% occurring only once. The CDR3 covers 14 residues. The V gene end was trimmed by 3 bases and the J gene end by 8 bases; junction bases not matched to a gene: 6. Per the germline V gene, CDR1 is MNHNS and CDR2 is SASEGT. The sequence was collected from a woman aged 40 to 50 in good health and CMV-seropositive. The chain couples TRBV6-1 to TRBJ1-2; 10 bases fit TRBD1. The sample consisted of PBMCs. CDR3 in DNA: TGTGCCAGCAGTGACGGACAGGGGGTAAAAGGCTACACCTTC. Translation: CASSDGQGVKGYTF.